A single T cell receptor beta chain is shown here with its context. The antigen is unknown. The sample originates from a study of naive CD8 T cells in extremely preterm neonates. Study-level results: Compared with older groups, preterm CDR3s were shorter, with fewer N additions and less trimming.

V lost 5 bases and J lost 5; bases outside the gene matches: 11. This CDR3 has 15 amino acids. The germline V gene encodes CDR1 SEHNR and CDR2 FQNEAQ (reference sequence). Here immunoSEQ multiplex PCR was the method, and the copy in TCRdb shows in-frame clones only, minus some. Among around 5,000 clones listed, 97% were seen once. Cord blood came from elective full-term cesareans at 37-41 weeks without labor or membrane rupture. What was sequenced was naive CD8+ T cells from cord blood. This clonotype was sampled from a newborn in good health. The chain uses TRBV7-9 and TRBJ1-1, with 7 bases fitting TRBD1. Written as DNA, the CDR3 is TGTGCCAGCAGCCACCCGGGTGACAGGGATACTGAAGCTTTCTTT. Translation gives CASSHPGDRDTEAFF. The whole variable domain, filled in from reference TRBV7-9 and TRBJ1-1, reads DTGVSQNPRHKITKRGQNVTFRCDPISEHNRLYWYRQTLGQGPEFLTYFQNEAQLEKSRLLSDRFSAERPKGSFSTLEIQRTEQGDSAMYLCASSHPGDRDTEAFFGQGTRLTVV.